The text below deals with one TCR beta chain. The antigen it recognizes is unknown. A read error may produce the germline difference seen at one junction end. Collaborating institutions collected whole blood in K2EDTA tubes following their own protocols. For TCRbeta analysis, collaborators shipped samples in one of three forms: frozen whole blood, isolated PBMCs, or DNA extracted from either of those sample types. The CDR3 spans 13 residues, from the cysteine through the phenylalanine. Only the CDR3 portion is preserved as DNA: 39 bases, with reading frame beginning at the first base. From a lookup of the germline V gene (reference sequence), CDR1 and CDR2 are SSHAT and FNYEAQ. This entry belongs to a study of blood T cell repertoires in COVID-19 (dated by TCRdb to 2019 to 2021). In the study overall: Samples covering the acute and convalescent phases of COVID-19 were provided by collaborators in the United States, Italy and Spain. A freely available public database, intended as a resource for researchers studying the immune response to SARS-CoV-2, is where the repertoires were released. The material from the prospective study consisted of cDNA or gDNA derived from T cells, B-cell-depleted T cells, or PBMCs. The samples were drawn from two sources: the first 160 participants of the ongoing ImmuneRACE study, and about 1,300 subjects contributed by 6 global collaborators. The dataset comprised deeply sampled blood TCRbeta repertoires from subjects exposed to, actively infected with, or recovered from COVID-19. Where available, HLA class I and class II types were taken from metadata supplied by the sample provider and were not determined by assay-based typing. Sample metadata almost always included a de-identified subject ID, COVID-19 status, age in years and sex. What the authors observed across the whole study: How much clinical and demographic metadata was included differed by source and by participant, and the metadata was provided uncurated.

TCRbeta CDR3 regions were amplified from genomic DNA by means of the immunoSEQ Assay, a bias-controlled multiplex PCR. In the paper's pipeline: The number of nucleated cells in each sample was estimated from the amplification of reference gene primers within the assay. To quantify the absolute abundance of each unique TCRbeta CDR3 rearrangement, sequence reads were collapsed and filtered. For each sample, productive Simpson clonality was calculated as the square root of Simpson's diversity index over productive rearrangements. This immuneACCESS table, as held by TCRdb, lists in-frame sequences with V and J called but not all clones. Of the missing ones, under half trace to an unresolved V gene in checked studies; the others have no known cause. V, J and clone size were drawn from that table, and D and trimming were deduced from the DNA. Present in this sample are 100,000 to 150,000 clones, around 80% of which were seen just once. The ten largest make up about 40% of the sample.

This chain joins TRBV7-7 to TRBJ2-7, with no confident D gene call. The sample consisted of peripheral blood. This TCR derives from a man aged 35 to 55 with active or convalescent COVID-19. The nucleotides read TGTGCTAGCAGCGCCTCAGATACCTACGAGCAGTACTTC. This translates into CASSASDTYEQYF.